Listed below are T cell receptor beta chains from one sample, sequenced in a study of blood T cell repertoires in COVID-19. Sequencing was performed with immunoSEQ multiplex PCR; in TCRdb, only in-frame clones are kept and a portion is missing. The sample shows 150,000 to 200,000 clones, approximately 80% of them seen only once. The sample consisted of peripheral blood. The receptors here all came from a woman aged 80 or older with acute or convalescent COVID-19. Each CDR3 is given with its conserved first and last residue. Each record gives: clone size, J gene, V gene, D gene, CDR3 protein, CDR3 DNA. The D gene is left open where the match is weak. Not all rows give a size; the values are once, few, many and, for expanded clones, a class.

.,TRBJ2-3,TRBV9,TRBD2,CASSVGLAGGGSDTQYF,TGTGCCAGCAGCGTAGGACTAGCGGGAGGTGGGTCAGATACGCAGTATTTT
.,TRBJ1-1,TRBV5-4,TRBD1,CASSSGQGDTEAFF,TGTGCCAGCAGCTCGGGACAGGGAGACACTGAAGCTTTCTTT
.,TRBJ1-1,TRBV7-2,.,CASRLQGHTEAFF,TGTGCCAGCCGACTCCAGGGCCACACTGAAGCTTTCTTT
.,TRBJ1-1,TRBV9,.,CASSVGGGRDTEAFF,TGTGCCAGCAGCGTGGGGGGAGGTCGGGACACTGAAGCTTTCTTT
.,TRBJ2-6,TRBV6-2/TRBV6-3,TRBD1,CASSLGLGQGPGANVLTF,TGTGCCAGCAGTTTAGGATTGGGACAGGGACCTGGGGCCAACGTCCTGACTTTC
.,TRBJ2-5,TRBV30,.,CAWKGERPRETQYF,TGTGCCTGGAAGGGAGAACGACCCCGGGAGACCCAGTACTTC
.,TRBJ2-3,TRBV6-1,TRBD2,CASSEGGRVRPLTDTQYF,TGTGCCAGCAGTGAAGGTGGGAGGGTCCGTCCTTTAACAGATACGCAGTATTTT
.,TRBJ1-3,TRBV5-5,.,CASSLAVAYSGNTIYF,TGTGCCAGCAGCTTGGCCGTCGCCTACTCTGGAAACACCATATATTTT
.,TRBJ2-5,TRBV19,TRBD2,CASSTGGLAGMTQYF,TGTGCCAGTAGTACTGGCGGACTAGCGGGGATGACCCAGTACTTC
.,TRBJ2-1,TRBV3-1/TRBV3-2,.,CASSPTRGNEQFF,TGTGCCAGCAGTCCGACCAGGGGTAATGAGCAGTTCTTC
.,TRBJ2-3,TRBV21-1,.,CASTPGLAGTTDTQYF,TGTGCCAGCACCCCCGGACTAGCGGGAACCACAGATACGCAGTATTTT
.,TRBJ2-7,TRBV6-5,.,CASSLTSGSYEQYF,TGTGCCAGCAGTTTGACTAGTGGGTCCTACGAGCAGTACTTC
once,TRBJ2-1,TRBV5-1,.,CASSLEGLYNEQFF,TGCGCCAGCAGCTTGGAGGGACTTTACAATGAGCAGTTCTTC
.,TRBJ1-6,TRBV23-1,TRBD1,CATMTGARSGSPLHF,TGCGCCACCATGACAGGGGCGAGATCAGGTTCACCCCTCCACTTT
.,TRBJ2-1,TRBV2,.,CASSEYTAINEQFF,TGTGCCAGCAGTGAATATACAGCAATAAATGAGCAGTTCTTC
.,TRBJ2-7,TRBV12-3/TRBV12-4,TRBD2,CASTWGGDEQYF,TGTGCCAGCACCTGGGGGGGGGACGAGCAGTACTTC
once,TRBJ1-4,TRBV7-2,.,CASSLPFGEKLFF,TGTGCCAGCAGCTTACCGTTCGGGGAAAAACTGTTTTTT
.,TRBJ1-5,TRBV6-6,.,CASSYGDSRNQPQHF,TGTGCCAGCAGTTACGGCGACAGCCGCAATCAGCCCCAGCATTTT
.,TRBJ2-1,TRBV6-5,TRBD2,CASMVAGDNEQFF,TGTGCCAGCATGGTAGCGGGAGACAATGAGCAGTTCTTC
.,TRBJ1-4,TRBV6-5,TRBD1,CASRDRGEKLFF,TGTGCCAGCAGGGACAGGGGTGAAAAACTGTTTTTT
once,TRBJ1-5,TRBV30,.,CAWSVGTSGYSNQPQHF,TGTGCCTGGAGTGTAGGGACTTCCGGGTATAGCAATCAGCCCCAGCATTTT
.,TRBJ2-5,TRBV13,TRBD1,CASTRQGGQETQYF,TGTGCCAGCACCAGACAAGGGGGCCAGGAGACCCAGTACTTC
.,TRBJ2-7,TRBV27,.,CASRGHSLTYEQYF,TGTGCCAGCAGAGGACACAGTTTAACCTACGAGCAGTACTTC
.,TRBJ2-1,TRBV30,.,CAWSPGIFRFF,TGTGCCTGGAGTCCAGGGATATTTCGGTTCTTC
.,TRBJ2-5,TRBV30,TRBD2,CAWSVAGGRETQYF,TGTGCCTGGAGTGTAGCGGGAGGGCGAGAGACCCAGTACTTC
.,TRBJ2-1,TRBV6-2/TRBV6-3,TRBD2,CASSKTASGRIDEQFF,TGTGCCAGCAGTAAGACCGCTAGCGGGAGAATCGATGAGCAGTTCTTC
.,TRBJ1-5,TRBV30,.,CAWSVQSGGNQPQHF,TGTGCCTGGAGTGTACAATCGGGGGGCAATCAGCCCCAGCATTTT
.,TRBJ1-3,TRBV6-1,.,CASSETGGNTIYF,TGTGCCAGCAGTGAGACAGGTGGAAACACCATATATTTT
.,TRBJ1-5,TRBV27,.,CASSLDRGGGQPQHF,TGTGCCAGCAGTTTAGATAGGGGCGGTGGTCAGCCCCAGCATTTT
.,TRBJ1-1,TRBV29-1,TRBD1,CSLRTGELATEAFF,TGCAGCCTCAGGACAGGAGAACTGGCGACTGAAGCTTTCTTT
.,TRBJ1-6,TRBV19,.,CASSMVRDSPLHF,TGTGCCAGTAGTATGGTCCGGGATTCACCCCTCCACTTT
once,TRBJ2-3,TRBV3-1/TRBV3-2,TRBD2,CASSLSGSADTQYF,TGTGCCAGCAGTCTTAGCGGGAGCGCAGATACGCAGTATTTT
.,TRBJ1-1,TRBV6-4,TRBD1,CASTLSGAGGTEAFF,TGTGCCAGCACCCTCTCGGGAGCAGGGGGAACTGAAGCTTTCTTT
.,TRBJ2-1,TRBV5-1,.,CASSLVGVSYNEQFF,TGCGCCAGCAGCTTGGTAGGGGTCTCCTACAATGAGCAGTTCTTC
.,TRBJ2-2,TRBV7-2,.,CASSVQGGDPRLFF,TGTGCCAGCAGCGTCCAAGGAGGAGACCCGCGGCTGTTTTTT
.,TRBJ2-3,TRBV4-2,TRBD2,CASSQAFLAGPDTQYF,TGTGCCAGCAGCCAAGCATTCCTAGCGGGGCCCGATACGCAGTATTTT
.,TRBJ2-5,TRBV29-1,.,CSVEVWEETQYF,TGCAGCGTTGAAGTTTGGGAGGAGACCCAGTACTTC
.,TRBJ2-1,TRBV25-1,TRBD2,CASSLVTSGYNEQFF,TGTGCCAGCAGTCTCGTAACTAGCGGTTACAATGAGCAGTTCTTC
.,TRBJ1-2,TRBV30,.,CAWSVMGQGQVGYTF,TGTGCCTGGAGTGTAATGGGTCAGGGCCAGGTTGGCTACACCTTC
.,TRBJ1-2,TRBV5-6,TRBD1,CASSLGGQLYGYTF,TGTGCCAGCAGCTTGGGGGGACAGCTATATGGCTACACCTTC
.,TRBJ1-6,TRBV10-3,TRBD1,CAISGGQGGSYNSPLHF,TGTGCCATCAGTGGGGGACAGGGAGGCTCCTATAATTCACCCCTCCACTTT
.,TRBJ2-7,TRBV5-6,TRBD2,CASSLGLAGGHKYF,TGTGCCAGCAGCTTGGGACTAGCGGGAGGGCACAAGTACTTC
.,TRBJ2-7,TRBV5-1,.,CASSLSEWGLEQYF,TGCGCCAGCAGCTTGTCTGAATGGGGCCTCGAGCAGTACTTC
.,TRBJ2-3,TRBV5-1,TRBD2,CASSSTSGTDTQYF,TGCGCCAGCAGCTCGACTAGCGGCACAGATACGCAGTATTTT
.,TRBJ2-3,TRBV7-9,TRBD1,CASRLGQGADTQYF,TGTGCCAGCAGACTAGGACAGGGTGCAGATACGCAGTATTTT
few,TRBJ2-2,TRBV15,.,CATSRGGAGTGELFF,TGTGCCACCAGCAGAGGGGGAGCGGGCACCGGGGAGCTGTTTTTT
.,TRBJ1-5,TRBV27,.,CASSFRGNSNQPQHF,TGTGCCAGCAGTTTCAGAGGAAATAGCAATCAGCCCCAGCATTTT
few,TRBJ2-4,TRBV7-9,.,CASSLDGGNIQYF,TGTGCCAGCAGCTTAGACGGGGGAAACATTCAGTACTTC